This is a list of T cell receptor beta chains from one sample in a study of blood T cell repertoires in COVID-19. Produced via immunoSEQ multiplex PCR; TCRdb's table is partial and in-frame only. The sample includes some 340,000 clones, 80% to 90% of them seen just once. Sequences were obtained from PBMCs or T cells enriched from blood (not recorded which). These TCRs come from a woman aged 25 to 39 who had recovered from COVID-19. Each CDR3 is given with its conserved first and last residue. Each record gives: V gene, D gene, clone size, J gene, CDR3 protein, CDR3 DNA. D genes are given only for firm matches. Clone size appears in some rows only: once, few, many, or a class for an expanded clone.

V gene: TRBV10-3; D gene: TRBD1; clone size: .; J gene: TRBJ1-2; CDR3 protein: CAIQVGQGWYGYTF; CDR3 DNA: TGTGCCATTCAAGTCGGACAGGGATGGTATGGCTACACCTTC
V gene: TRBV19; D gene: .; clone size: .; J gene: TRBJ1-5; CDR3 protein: CASRLHGSNQPQHF; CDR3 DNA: TGTGCCAGCCGACTCCACGGTTCCAATCAGCCCCAGCATTTT
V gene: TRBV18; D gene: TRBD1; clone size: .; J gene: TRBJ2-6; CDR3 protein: CASSKSPGQGVTGANVLTF; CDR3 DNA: TGTGCCAGCTCCAAGTCCCCCGGACAGGGGGTTACTGGGGCCAACGTCCTGACTTTC
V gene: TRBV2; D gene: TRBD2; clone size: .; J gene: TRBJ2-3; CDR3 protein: CASIRWAGEARSTDTQYF; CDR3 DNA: TGTGCCAGCATCCGGTGGGCGGGGGAGGCTCGAAGCACAGATACGCAGTATTTT
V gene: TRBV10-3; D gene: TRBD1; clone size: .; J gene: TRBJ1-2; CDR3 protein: CAISESGQGNYGYTF; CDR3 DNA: TGTGCCATCAGTGAATCCGGACAGGGGAACTATGGCTACACCTTC
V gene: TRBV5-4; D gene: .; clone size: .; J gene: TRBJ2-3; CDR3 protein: CASSSLDGGTDTQYF; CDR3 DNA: TGTGCCAGCAGCTCTCTAGACGGGGGCACAGATACGCAGTATTTT
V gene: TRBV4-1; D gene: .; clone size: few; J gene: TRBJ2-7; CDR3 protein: CASSQEPPGLGREQYF; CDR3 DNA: TGCGCCAGCAGCCAAGAGCCTCCGGGACTGGGGAGGGAGCAGTACTTC
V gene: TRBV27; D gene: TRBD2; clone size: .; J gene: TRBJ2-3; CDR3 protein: CASSLYSRGSTDTQYF; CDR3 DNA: TGTGCCAGCAGTTTATACTCGCGGGGGAGCACAGATACGCAGTATTTT
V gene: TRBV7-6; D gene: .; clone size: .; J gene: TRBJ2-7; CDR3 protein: CASGTGSYEQYF; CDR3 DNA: TGTGCCAGCGGAACAGGGTCCTACGAGCAGTACTTC
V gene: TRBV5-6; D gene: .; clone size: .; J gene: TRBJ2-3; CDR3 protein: CASSLAVLDGQGYADTQYF; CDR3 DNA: TGTGCCAGCAGCTTGGCCGTGCTGGACGGGCAGGGTTATGCAGATACGCAGTATTTT
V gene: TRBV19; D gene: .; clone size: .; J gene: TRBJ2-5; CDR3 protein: CASSIGRQGGQETQYF; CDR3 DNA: TGTGCCAGTAGTATCGGGAGACAGGGTGGGCAAGAGACCCAGTACTTC
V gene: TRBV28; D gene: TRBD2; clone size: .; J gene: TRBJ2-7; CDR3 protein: CASTTPGRAYEQYF; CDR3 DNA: TGTGCCAGCACCACCCCGGGGAGGGCCTACGAGCAGTACTTC
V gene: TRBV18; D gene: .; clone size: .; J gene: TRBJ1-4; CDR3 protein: CASSQDIEKLFF; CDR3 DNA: TGTGCCAGCTCACAAGACATAGAAAAACTGTTTTTT
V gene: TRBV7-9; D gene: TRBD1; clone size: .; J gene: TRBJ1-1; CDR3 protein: CASSSGGSTEAFF; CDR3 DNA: TGTGCCAGCAGCTCAGGGGGCAGTACTGAAGCTTTCTTT
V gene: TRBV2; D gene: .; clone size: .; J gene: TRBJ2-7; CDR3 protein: CASREGHSYEQYF; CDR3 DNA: TGTGCCAGCAGGGAAGGACACTCCTACGAGCAGTACTTC
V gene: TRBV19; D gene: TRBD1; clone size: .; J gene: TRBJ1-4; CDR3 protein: CASSLRTGWNEKLFF; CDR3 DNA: TGTGCCAGTAGCCTCCGGACAGGGTGGAATGAAAAACTGTTTTTT
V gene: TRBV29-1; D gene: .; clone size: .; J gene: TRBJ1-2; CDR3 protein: CSVPYPGRADYGYTF; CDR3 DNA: TGCAGCGTTCCCTACCCAGGGCGCGCTGACTATGGCTACACCTTC
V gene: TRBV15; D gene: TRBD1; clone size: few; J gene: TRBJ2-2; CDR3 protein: CATSRGVGQGTTGELFF; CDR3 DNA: TGTGCCACCAGCAGAGGGGTGGGACAGGGGACGACCGGGGAGCTGTTTTTT
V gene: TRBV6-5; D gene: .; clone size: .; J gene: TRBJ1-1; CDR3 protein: CAIRTAGNTEAFF; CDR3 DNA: TGTGCCATCCGGACAGCAGGGAACACTGAAGCTTTCTTT
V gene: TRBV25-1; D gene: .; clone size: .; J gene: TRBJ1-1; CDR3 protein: CASSEWGEGTEAFF; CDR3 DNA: TGTGCCAGCAGTGAATGGGGGGAGGGCACTGAAGCTTTCTTT
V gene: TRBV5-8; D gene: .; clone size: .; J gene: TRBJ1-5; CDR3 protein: CASSRDGFAGNQPQHF; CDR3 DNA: TGTGCCAGCAGCCGGGACGGGTTTGCGGGGAATCAGCCCCAGCATTTT
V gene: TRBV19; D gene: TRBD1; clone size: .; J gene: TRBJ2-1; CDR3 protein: CASSTGTGEPYEQFF; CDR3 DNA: TGTGCCAGTAGCACCGGGACAGGGGAACCCTACGAGCAGTTCTTC
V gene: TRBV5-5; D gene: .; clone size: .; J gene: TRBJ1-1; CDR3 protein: CASSEGGSEAFF; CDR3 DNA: TGTGCCAGCAGCGAGGGTGGCTCTGAAGCTTTCTTT
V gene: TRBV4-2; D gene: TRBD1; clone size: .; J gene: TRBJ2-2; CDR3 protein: CASSAGTGGSGELFF; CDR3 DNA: TGTGCCAGCAGCGCCGGGACAGGGGGATCCGGGGAGCTGTTTTTT
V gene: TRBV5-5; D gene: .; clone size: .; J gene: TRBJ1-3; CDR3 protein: CASSQQGSGNTIYF; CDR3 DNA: TGTGCCAGCAGCCAACAGGGCTCTGGAAACACCATATATTTT
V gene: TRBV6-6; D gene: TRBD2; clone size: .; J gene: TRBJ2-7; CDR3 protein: CASSYRSGGGDEQYF; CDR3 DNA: TGTGCCAGCAGTTACAGGTCTGGCGGGGGGGACGAGCAGTACTTC
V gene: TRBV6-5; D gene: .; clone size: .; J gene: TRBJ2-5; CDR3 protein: CASSYTGYETQYF; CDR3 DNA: TGTGCCAGCAGTTACACAGGGTACGAGACCCAGTACTTC
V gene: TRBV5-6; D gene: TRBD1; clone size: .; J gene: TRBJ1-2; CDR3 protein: CASSLQGTADYGYTF; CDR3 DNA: TGTGCCAGCAGCCTACAGGGGACCGCGGACTATGGCTACACCTTC
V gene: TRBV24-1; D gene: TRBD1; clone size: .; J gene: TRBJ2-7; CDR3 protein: CATSVGDRGKNEQYF; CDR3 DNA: TGTGCCACCAGTGTTGGGGACAGGGGAAAGAACGAGCAGTACTTC
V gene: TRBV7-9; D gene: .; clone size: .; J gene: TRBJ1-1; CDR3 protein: CASSLDWDTQEAFF; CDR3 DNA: TGTGCCAGCAGCTTAGATTGGGACACCCAAGAAGCTTTCTTT
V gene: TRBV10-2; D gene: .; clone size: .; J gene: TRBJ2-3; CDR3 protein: CASRRDFSTDTQYF; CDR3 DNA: TGCGCCAGCAGAAGGGACTTTAGCACAGATACGCAGTATTTT
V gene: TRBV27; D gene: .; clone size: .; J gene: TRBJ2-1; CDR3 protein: CASSTVGGEQFF; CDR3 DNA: TGTGCCAGCAGTACGGTAGGCGGTGAGCAGTTCTTC
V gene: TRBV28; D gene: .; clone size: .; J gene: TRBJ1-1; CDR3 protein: CASSLPTGSGTEAFF; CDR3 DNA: TGTGCCAGCAGTTTACCCACAGGAAGTGGCACTGAAGCTTTCTTT
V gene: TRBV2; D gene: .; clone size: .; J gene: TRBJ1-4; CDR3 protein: CASGLIGEKLFF; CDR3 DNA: TGTGCCAGCGGGCTGATCGGTGAAAAACTGTTTTTT
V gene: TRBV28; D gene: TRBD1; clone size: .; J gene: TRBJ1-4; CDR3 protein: CASSFPTGGPEKLFF; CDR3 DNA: TGTGCCAGCAGTTTCCCGACAGGGGGTCCTGAAAAACTGTTTTTT
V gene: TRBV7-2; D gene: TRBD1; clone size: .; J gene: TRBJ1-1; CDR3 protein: CASSVGTVTEAFF; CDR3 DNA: TGTGCCAGCAGCGTCGGGACAGTAACTGAAGCTTTCTTT
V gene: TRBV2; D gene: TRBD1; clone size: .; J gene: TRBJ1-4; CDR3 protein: CASSQGASEKLFF; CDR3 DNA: TGTGCCAGCAGCCAGGGGGCGAGTGAAAAACTGTTTTTT
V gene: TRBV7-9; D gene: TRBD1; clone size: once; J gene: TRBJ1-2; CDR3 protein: CASSPRTGRGYGYTF; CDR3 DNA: TGTGCCAGCAGCCCCCGGACAGGGAGGGGCTATGGCTACACCTTC
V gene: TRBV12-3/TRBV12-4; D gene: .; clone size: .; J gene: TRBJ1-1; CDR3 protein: CAIRQANTEAFF; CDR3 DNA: TGTGCCATACGACAGGCCAACACTGAAGCTTTCTTT
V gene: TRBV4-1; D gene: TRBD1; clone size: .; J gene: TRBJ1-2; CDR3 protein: CASSQVAGQSYGYTF; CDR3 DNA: TGCGCCAGCAGCCAAGTTGCGGGACAGTCCTATGGCTACACCTTC
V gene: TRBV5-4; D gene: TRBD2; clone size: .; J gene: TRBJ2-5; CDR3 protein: CASSPGLAGGPGETQYF; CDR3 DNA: TGTGCCAGCAGCCCCGGACTAGCGGGGGGGCCGGGGGAGACCCAGTACTTC
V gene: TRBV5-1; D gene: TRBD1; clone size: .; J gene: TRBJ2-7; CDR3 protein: CASSLNARQGAISYEQYF; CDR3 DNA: TGCGCCAGCAGCTTGAACGCAAGACAGGGGGCGATTTCCTACGAGCAGTACTTC
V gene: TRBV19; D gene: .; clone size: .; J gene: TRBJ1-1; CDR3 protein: CASSSRGTTEAFF; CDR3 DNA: TGTGCCAGTAGTAGCAGGGGTACCACTGAAGCTTTCTTT
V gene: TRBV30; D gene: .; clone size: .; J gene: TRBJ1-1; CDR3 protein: CAWGSTEAFF; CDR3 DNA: TGTGCCTGGGGGAGCACTGAAGCTTTCTTT
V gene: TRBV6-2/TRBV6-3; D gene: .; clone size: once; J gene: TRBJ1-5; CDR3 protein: CASSTREPNQPQHF; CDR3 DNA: TGTGCCAGCAGTACCCGGGAACCCAATCAGCCCCAGCATTTT
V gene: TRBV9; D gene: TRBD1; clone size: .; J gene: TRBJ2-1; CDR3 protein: CASSAGQGSSYNEQFF; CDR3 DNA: TGTGCCAGCAGCGCAGGACAGGGCAGCTCCTACAATGAGCAGTTCTTC
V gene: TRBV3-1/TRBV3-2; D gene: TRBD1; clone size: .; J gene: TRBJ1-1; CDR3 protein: CASSQERYRGRTEAFF; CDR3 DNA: TGTGCCAGCAGCCAAGAAAGATACAGGGGTCGCACTGAAGCTTTCTTT
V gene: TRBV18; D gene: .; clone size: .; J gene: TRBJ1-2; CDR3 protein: CASSPDPGKTRTPRGYTF; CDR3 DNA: TGTGCCAGCTCACCCGATCCGGGGAAAACAAGGACCCCCAGAGGCTACACCTTC
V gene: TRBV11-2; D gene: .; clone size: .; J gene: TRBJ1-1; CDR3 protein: CASSPISTVTEAFF; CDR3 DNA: TGTGCCAGCAGCCCAATATCGACAGTCACTGAAGCTTTCTTT
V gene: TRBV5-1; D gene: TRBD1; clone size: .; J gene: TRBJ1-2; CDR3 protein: CASSREGTGQNYGYTF; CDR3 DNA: TGCGCCAGCAGTCGGGAGGGGACAGGGCAGAACTATGGCTACACCTTC
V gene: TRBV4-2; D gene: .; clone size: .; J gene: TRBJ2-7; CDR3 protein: CASSQARVPSYEQYF; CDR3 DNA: TGTGCCAGCAGCCAAGCACGGGTACCCTCCTACGAGCAGTACTTC
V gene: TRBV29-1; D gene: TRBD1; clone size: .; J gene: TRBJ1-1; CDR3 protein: CSVRDRGRGGEAFF; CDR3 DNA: TGCAGCGTCCGGGACAGGGGGCGCGGTGGTGAAGCTTTCTTT
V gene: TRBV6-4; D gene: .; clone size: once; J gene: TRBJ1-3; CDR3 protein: CASSPRNTIYF; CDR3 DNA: TGTGCCAGCAGCCCTCGAAACACCATATATTTT
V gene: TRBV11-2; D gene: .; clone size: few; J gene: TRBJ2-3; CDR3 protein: CASSLGSLRNTQYF; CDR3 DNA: TGTGCCAGCAGCTTAGGCTCCCTGAGAAATACGCAGTATTTT
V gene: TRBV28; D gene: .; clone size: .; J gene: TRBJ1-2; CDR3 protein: CASRRVDGYTF; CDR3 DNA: TGTGCCAGCCGCAGGGTTGATGGCTACACCTTC